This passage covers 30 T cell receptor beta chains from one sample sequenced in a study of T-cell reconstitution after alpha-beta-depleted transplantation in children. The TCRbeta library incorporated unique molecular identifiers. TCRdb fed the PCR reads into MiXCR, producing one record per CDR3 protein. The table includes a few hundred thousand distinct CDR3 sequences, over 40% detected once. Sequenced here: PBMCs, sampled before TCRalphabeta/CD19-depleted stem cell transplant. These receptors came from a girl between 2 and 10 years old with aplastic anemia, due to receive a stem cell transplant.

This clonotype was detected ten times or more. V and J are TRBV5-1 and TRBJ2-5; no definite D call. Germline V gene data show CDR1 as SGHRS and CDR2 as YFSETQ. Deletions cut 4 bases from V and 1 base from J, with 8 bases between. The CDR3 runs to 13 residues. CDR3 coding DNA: TGCGCCAGCAGCCTCCCCGGCCAAGAGACCCAGTACTTC. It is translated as CASSLPGQETQYF.

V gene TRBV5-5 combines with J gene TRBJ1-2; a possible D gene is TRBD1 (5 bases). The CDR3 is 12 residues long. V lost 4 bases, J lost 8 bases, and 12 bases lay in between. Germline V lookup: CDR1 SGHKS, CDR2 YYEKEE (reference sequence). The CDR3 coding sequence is TGTGCCAGCAGCATGAGGGGTCAGGGCTACACCTTC. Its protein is CASSMRGQGYTF.

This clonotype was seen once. CDR3 region: CASSGGAETGELFF. CDR3 nucleotide sequence: TGTGCCAGCAGCGGGGGGGCCGAGACCGGGGAGCTGTTTTTT. The rearrangement uses TRBV6-1 and TRBJ2-2; 8 bases agree with TRBD2. This CDR3 has 14 residues. With V trimmed by 6 bases and J by 5 bases, 5 bases remained unmatched. Germline CDR1 MNHNS, CDR2 SASEGT.

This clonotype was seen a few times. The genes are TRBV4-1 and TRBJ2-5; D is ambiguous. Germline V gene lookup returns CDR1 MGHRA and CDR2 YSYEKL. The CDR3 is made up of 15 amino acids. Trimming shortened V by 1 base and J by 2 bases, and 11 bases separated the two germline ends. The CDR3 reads CASSQGPNNQETQYF. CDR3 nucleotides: TGCGCCAGCAGCCAAGGCCCTAATAATCAAGAGACCCAGTACTTC.

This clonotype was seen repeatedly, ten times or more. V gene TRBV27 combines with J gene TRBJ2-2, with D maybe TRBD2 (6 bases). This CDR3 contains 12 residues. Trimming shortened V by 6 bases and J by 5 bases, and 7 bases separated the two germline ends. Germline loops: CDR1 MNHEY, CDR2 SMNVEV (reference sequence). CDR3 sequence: CASSRGTGELFF. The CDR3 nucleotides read TGTGCCAGCAGCCGGGGGACCGGGGAGCTGTTTTTT.

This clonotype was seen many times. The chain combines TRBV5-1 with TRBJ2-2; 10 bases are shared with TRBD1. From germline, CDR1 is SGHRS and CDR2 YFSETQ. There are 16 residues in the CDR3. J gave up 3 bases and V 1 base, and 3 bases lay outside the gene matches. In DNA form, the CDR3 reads TGCGCCAGCAGCTTGATCGGACAGGGGGACACCGGGGAGCTGTTTTTT. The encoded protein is CASSLIGQGDTGELFF.

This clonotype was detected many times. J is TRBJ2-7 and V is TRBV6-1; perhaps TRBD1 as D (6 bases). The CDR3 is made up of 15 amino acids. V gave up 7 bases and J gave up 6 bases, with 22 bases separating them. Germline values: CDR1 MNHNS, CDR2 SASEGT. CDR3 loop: CASNAAGAGDGEQYF. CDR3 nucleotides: TGTGCCAGCAATGCTGCTGGGGCAGGGGACGGCGAGCAGTACTTC.

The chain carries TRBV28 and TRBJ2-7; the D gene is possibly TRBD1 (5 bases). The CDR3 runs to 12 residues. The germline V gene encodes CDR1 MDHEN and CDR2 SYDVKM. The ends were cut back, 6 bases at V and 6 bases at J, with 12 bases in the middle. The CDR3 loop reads CASSRTKGEQYF. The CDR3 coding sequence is TGTGCCAGCAGCCGGACAAAGGGCGAGCAGTACTTC.

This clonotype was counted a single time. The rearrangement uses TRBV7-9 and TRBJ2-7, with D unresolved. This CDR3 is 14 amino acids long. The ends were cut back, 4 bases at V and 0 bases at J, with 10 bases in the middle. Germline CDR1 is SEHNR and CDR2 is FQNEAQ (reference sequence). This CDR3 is CASSSLNLSYEQYF. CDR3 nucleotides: TGTGCCAGCAGCTCCCTAAACCTCTCCTACGAGCAGTACTTC.

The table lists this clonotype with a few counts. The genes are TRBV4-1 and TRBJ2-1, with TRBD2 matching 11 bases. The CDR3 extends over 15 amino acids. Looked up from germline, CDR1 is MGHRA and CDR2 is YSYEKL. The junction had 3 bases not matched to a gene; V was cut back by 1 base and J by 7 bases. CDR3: CASSQVAGGGNEQFF. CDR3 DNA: TGCGCCAGCAGCCAAGTAGCGGGAGGGGGTAATGAGCAGTTCTTC.

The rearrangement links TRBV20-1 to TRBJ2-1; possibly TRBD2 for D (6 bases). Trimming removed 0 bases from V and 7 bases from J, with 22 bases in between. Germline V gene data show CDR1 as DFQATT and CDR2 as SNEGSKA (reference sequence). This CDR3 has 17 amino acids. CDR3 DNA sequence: TGCAGTGCTAGAGATAATACCCGAGGCGGGGCAGAGAATGAGCAGTTCTTC. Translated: CSARDNTRGGAENEQFF.

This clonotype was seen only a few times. The CDR3 spells CASSLVRGAYNEQFF. The CDR3 nucleotides are TGTGCCAGCAGCTTGGTGCGGGGGGCCTACAATGAGCAGTTCTTC. The chain couples TRBV5-6 to TRBJ2-1, with TRBD2 identical over 8 bases. V lost 0 bases, J lost 2 bases, and 1 base stayed unmatched. This CDR3 has 15 residues. Germline CDR1 SGHDT, CDR2 YYEEEE.

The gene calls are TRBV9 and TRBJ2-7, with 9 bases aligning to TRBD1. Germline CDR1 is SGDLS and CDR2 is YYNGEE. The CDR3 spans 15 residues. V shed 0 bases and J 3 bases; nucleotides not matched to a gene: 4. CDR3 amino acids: CASSVGRDRVYEQYF. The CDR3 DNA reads TGTGCCAGCAGCGTAGGTCGGGACAGGGTCTACGAGCAGTACTTC.

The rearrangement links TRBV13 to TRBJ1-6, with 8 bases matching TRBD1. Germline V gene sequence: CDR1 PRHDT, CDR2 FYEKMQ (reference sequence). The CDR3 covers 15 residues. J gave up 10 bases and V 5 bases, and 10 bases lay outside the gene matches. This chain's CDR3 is CASSPQDREGSPLHF. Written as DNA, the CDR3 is TGTGCCAGCAGCCCCCAGGACAGGGAGGGATCACCCCTCCACTTT.

The CDR3 reads CSASLAGVETQYF. As DNA, the CDR3 is TGCAGTGCTAGTCTAGCGGGGGTCGAGACCCAGTACTTC. The genes are TRBV20-1 and TRBJ2-5; 10 nucleotides match TRBD2. The length of the CDR3 is 13 residues. Germline-derived CDR1 and CDR2 are DFQATT and SNEGSKA (reference sequence). V gave up 3 bases and J gave up 5 bases; unmatched junction bases: 3.

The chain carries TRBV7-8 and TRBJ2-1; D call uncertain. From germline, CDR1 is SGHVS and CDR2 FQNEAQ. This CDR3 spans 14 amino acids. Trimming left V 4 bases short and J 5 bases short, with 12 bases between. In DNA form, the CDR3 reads TGTGCCAGCAGCTGGCGGCAGCGCGACAATGAGCAGTTCTTC. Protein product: CASSWRQRDNEQFF.

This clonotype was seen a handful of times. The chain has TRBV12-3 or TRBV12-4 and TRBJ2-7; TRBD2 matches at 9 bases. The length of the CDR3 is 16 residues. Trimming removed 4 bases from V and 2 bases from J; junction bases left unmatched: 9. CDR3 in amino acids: CASSSRKREVPYEQYF. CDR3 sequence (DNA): TGTGCCAGCAGTTCCCGTAAGCGGGAGGTCCCCTACGAGCAGTACTTC.

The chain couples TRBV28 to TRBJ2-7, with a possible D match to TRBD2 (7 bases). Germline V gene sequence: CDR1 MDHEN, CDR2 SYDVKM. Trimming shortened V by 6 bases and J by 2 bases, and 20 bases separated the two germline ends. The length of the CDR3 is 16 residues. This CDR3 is CASSPPGGGLTYEQYF. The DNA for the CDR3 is TGTGCCAGCAGCCCCCCGGGGGGCGGGCTTACCTACGAGCAGTACTTC.

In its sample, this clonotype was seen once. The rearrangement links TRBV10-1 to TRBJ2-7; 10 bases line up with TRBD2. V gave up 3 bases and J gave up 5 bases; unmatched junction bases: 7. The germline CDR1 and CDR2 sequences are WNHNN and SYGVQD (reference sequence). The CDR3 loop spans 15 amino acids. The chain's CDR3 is CASSERLAGGHEQYF. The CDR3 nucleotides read TGCGCCAGCAGTGAACGCTTAGCGGGAGGACACGAGCAGTACTTC.

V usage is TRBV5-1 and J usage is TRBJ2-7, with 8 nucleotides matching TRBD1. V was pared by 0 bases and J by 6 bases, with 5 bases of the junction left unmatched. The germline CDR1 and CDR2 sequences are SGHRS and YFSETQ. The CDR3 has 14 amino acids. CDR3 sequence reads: CASSLAGRGREQYF. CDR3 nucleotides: TGCGCCAGCAGCTTGGCTGGCAGGGGGCGCGAGCAGTACTTC.

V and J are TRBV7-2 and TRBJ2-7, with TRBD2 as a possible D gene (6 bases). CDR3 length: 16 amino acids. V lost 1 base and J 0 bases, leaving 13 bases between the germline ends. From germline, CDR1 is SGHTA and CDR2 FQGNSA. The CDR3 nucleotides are TGTGCCAGCAGCTTAGTCCCGGGGGATCCCTCCTACGAGCAGTACTTC. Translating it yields CASSLVPGDPSYEQYF. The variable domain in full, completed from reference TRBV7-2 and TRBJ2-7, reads GAGVSQSPSNKVTEKGKDVELRCDPISGHTALYWYRQSLGQGLEFLIYFQGNSAPDKSGLPSDRFSAERTGGSVSTLTIQRTQQEDSAVYLCASSLVPGDPSYEQYFGPGTRLTVT.

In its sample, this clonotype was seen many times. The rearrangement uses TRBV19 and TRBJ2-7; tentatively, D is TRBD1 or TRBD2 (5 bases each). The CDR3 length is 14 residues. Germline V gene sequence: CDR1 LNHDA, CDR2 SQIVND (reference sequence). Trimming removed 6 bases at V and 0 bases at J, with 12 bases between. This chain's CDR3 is CASSLLRGSYEQYF. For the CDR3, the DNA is TGTGCCAGTAGCCTTTTGAGGGGCTCCTACGAGCAGTACTTC.

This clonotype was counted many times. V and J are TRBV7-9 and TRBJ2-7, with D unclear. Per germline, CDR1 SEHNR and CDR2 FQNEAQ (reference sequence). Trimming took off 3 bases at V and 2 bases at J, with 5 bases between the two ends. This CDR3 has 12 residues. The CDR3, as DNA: TGTGCCAGCAGCTTGAACGCCTACGAGCAGTACTTC. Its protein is CASSLNAYEQYF.

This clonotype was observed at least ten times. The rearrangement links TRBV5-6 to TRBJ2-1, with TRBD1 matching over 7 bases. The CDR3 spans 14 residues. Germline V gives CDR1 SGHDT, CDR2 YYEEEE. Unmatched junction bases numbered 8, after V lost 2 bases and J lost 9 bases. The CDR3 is CASSLGQGVVEQFF. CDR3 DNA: TGTGCCAGCAGCTTAGGGCAGGGGGTGGTTGAGCAGTTCTTC.

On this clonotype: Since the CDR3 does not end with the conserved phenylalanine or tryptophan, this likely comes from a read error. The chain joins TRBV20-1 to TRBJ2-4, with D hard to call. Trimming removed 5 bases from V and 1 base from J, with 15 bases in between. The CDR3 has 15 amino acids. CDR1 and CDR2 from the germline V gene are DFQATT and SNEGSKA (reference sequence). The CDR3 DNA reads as TGCAGTGCTGCGCTCCCCATACCGGCCAAAAACATTCAGTACTCC. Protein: CSAALPIPAKNIQYS.

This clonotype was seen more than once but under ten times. The CDR3 here is CASSPGMAVYEQYF. The CDR3 DNA sequence: TGTGCCAGCAGCCCTGGGATGGCAGTATACGAGCAGTACTTC. V usage is TRBV13 and J usage is TRBJ2-7; D is unclear. Trimming removed 5 bases at V and 4 bases at J, with 15 bases between. CDR3 length: 14 residues. The germline gives CDR1 PRHDT, CDR2 FYEKMQ (reference sequence). The variable domain in full, completed from reference TRBV13 and TRBJ2-7, reads AAGVIQSPRHLIKEKRETATLKCYPIPRHDTVYWYQQGPGQDPQFLISFYEKMQSDKGSIPDRFSAQQFSDYHSELNMSSLELGDSALYFCASSPGMAVYEQYFGPGTRLTVT.

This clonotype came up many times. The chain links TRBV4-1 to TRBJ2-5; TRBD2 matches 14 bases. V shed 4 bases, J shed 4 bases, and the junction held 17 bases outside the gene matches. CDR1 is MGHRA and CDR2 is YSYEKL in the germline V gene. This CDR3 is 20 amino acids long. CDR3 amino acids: CASSPEPTGTSGSGRETQYF. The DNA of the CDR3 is TGCGCCAGCAGCCCCGAACCTACCGGGACTAGCGGGAGTGGGCGAGAGACCCAGTACTTC.

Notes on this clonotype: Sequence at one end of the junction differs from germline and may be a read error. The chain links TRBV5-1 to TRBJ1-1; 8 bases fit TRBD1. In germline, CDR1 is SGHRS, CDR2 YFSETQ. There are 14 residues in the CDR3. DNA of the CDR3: TGCGCCAGCAGCTACCGGACAGGGAACGCTGAAGCTTTCTTT. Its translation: CASSYRTGNAEAFF.

Written as DNA, the CDR3 is TGTGCCAGTAGTATTCGGAGGTCCGAGGACATTCAGTACTTC. It encodes CASSIRRSEDIQYF. The V call is TRBV19, the J call TRBJ2-4, with a tentative D call TRBD2 (5 bases). The CDR3 spans 14 residues. Germline V lookup: CDR1 LNHDA, CDR2 SQIVND (reference sequence). The V end lost 3 bases, the J end lost 8 bases, and 14 bases lay between the germline ends.

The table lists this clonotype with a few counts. The DNA for the CDR3 is TGCGCCAGCTCCCAAGGGGGAGGTTTTTGGAATGAGCAGTTCTTC. Translated, it gives CASSQGGGFWNEQFF. The chain combines TRBV4-3 with TRBJ2-1, with D possibly being TRBD1 or TRBD2 (6 bases each). Trimming left V 8 bases short and J 7 bases short, with 21 bases between. The CDR3 covers 15 residues. Germline CDR1 reads LGHNA; CDR2 reads YSLEER.